A selection of T cell receptor beta chains follows, all from one sample in a study of STAT3 mutations in large granular lymphocyte leukemia. The repertoire was sequenced with immunoSEQ multiplex PCR; TCRdb's copy has only in-frame clones and lacks some. The sample shows around 7,800 clones, 90% to 95% of them seen only once. Sequencing was carried out using peripheral blood mononuclear cells. These receptors were obtained from a man in his forties or fifties with T-cell large granular lymphocyte leukemia. Some clones in this sample may be carry-over from other donors' samples. The conserved cysteine and the conserved F or W are not part of the CDR3 here. Fields, in order: V gene, clone size, J gene, CDR3 protein. The listing skips clone size in some rows; elsewhere it reads once, few, many or a size class.

v_call: TRBV6-5; clone_size: once; j_call: TRBJ2-7; cdr3_aa: ASSTPSGGIYEQY
v_call: TRBV5-5; clone_size: .; j_call: TRBJ2-7; cdr3_aa: ASSSQYLLTYEQY
v_call: TRBV9; clone_size: .; j_call: TRBJ2-2; cdr3_aa: ASSGRGLAGNTGELF
v_call: TRBV7-9; clone_size: once; j_call: TRBJ2-2; cdr3_aa: ASSILDTGELF
v_call: TRBV6-6; clone_size: .; j_call: TRBJ2-7; cdr3_aa: ASRNGQGSVNEQY
v_call: TRBV2; clone_size: .; j_call: TRBJ2-7; cdr3_aa: ASSSGVPRSSYEQY
v_call: TRBV6-5; clone_size: .; j_call: TRBJ1-2; cdr3_aa: ASRGVMNYGYT
v_call: TRBV5-6; clone_size: .; j_call: TRBJ1-5; cdr3_aa: ASSLVGMDQPQH
v_call: TRBV5-1; clone_size: .; j_call: TRBJ2-7; cdr3_aa: ASTTVDEQY
v_call: TRBV15; clone_size: .; j_call: TRBJ1-4; cdr3_aa: ATSRVGNEKLF
v_call: TRBV7-9; clone_size: .; j_call: TRBJ2-5; cdr3_aa: ASSLRVGFGETQY
v_call: TRBV27; clone_size: once; j_call: TRBJ1-5; cdr3_aa: ASSLSGDPHQPQH
v_call: TRBV27; clone_size: .; j_call: TRBJ2-5; cdr3_aa: ASSLGVVGQETQY
v_call: TRBV27; clone_size: .; j_call: TRBJ1-4; cdr3_aa: ASSLFPSGEKLF
v_call: TRBV5-4; clone_size: .; j_call: TRBJ2-1; cdr3_aa: ASSSSAGTRVVNEQF
v_call: TRBV18; clone_size: .; j_call: TRBJ2-7; cdr3_aa: ASSPPRGSRAEQY
v_call: TRBV10-3; clone_size: .; j_call: TRBJ2-5; cdr3_aa: ATSGGAGGNQETQY
v_call: TRBV7-8; clone_size: .; j_call: TRBJ1-2; cdr3_aa: ASSPTGGANYGYT
v_call: TRBV4-1; clone_size: .; j_call: TRBJ2-1; cdr3_aa: ASSQRPGQVSYNEQF
v_call: TRBV18; clone_size: .; j_call: TRBJ1-1; cdr3_aa: ASSPAGGLMNTEAF
v_call: TRBV5-4; clone_size: .; j_call: TRBJ1-2; cdr3_aa: ASSLDVNQWDT
v_call: TRBV28; clone_size: .; j_call: TRBJ2-3; cdr3_aa: ASSLFSFDNTDTQY
v_call: TRBV27; clone_size: .; j_call: TRBJ2-2; cdr3_aa: ASSLFKGNTGELF
v_call: TRBV5-1; clone_size: .; j_call: TRBJ1-4; cdr3_aa: ASSPGKLAEKLF
v_call: TRBV15; clone_size: .; j_call: TRBJ1-4; cdr3_aa: ATSRQTGNEKLF
v_call: TRBV28; clone_size: .; j_call: TRBJ1-2; cdr3_aa: ASSEQGNYGYT
v_call: TRBV7-9; clone_size: .; j_call: TRBJ2-5; cdr3_aa: ASSDRGETQY